This entry features one T cell receptor beta chain sequence. Its target is unknown. Method: immunoSEQ multiplex PCR; TCRdb's copy keeps in-frame clones and lacks some. This table has approximately 100,000 clones, roughly 91% appearing once. The V end lost 5 bases, the J end lost 8 bases, and 19 bases lay between the germline ends. Germline CDR1 reads SEHNR; CDR2 reads FQNEAQ (reference sequence). CDR3 length equals 15 residues. The data were taken from a study of T cell responses to AZD1222 COVID-19 vaccine. Study-wide points: Seropositive AZD1222 recipients at baseline numbered only five or six.

This chain joins TRBV7-9 and TRBJ2-1; D might be TRBD1 or TRBD2, each matching 6 bases. The clonotype was recovered from an adult who received the AZD1222 COVID-19 vaccine. The sequencing here drew on peripheral blood, taken 28 days after the second AZD1222 dose. DNA for the CDR3: TGTGCCAGCAGCCGACCTGGGGGGCCGCTCGATGAGCAGTTCTTC. Protein: CASSRPGGPLDEQFF. The full variable domain, with the rest looked up from reference TRBV7-9 and TRBJ2-1, is DTGVSQNPRHKITKRGQNVTFRCDPISEHNRLYWYRQTLGQGPEFLTYFQNEAQLEKSRLLSDRFSAERPKGSFSTLEIQRTEQGDSAMYLCASSRPGGPLDEQFFGPGTRLTVL.